This is a list of T cell receptor beta chains from one sample in a study of human T cells and chemical hapten exposure. TCRdb re-called the RACE reads through MiXCR, storing one row per CDR3 protein. The repertoire holds roughly 120,000 distinct CDR3 sequences, with more than 7% as singletons. Specimen: whole blood, collected in connection with sensitization to the hapten diphenylcyclopropenone (DPC). The receptors were gathered from a woman between 35 and 50 years old with alopecia areata. Some clones in this sample may be carry-over from other donors' samples. Each CDR3 is given with its conserved first and last residue. A D gene is named only where the DNA matches it firmly. Size tells how often a clone was seen (once, few, many) or the class of an expanded clone, and some rows leave it out.

clone_size	v_call	d_call	j_call	cdr3_nt	cdr3_aa
.	TRBV27	.	TRBJ2-7	TGTGCCAGCACCGCCTTGGCCGCGGGTAGCTCCTACGAGCAGTACTTC	CASTALAAGSSYEQYF
few	TRBV6-6	.	TRBJ2-5	TGTGCCAGCAGTTTAGACCCTTACTCACCGGAGACCCAGTACTTC	CASSLDPYSPETQYF
few	TRBV14	.	TRBJ1-1	TGTGCCAGCAGCCAAGGGGGGTGGACTGAAGCTTTCTTT	CASSQGGWTEAFF
many	TRBV30	.	TRBJ2-1	TGTGCCTGGAAAGGGACAGCGGGGCCATACGGAGAGCAGTTCTTC	CAWKGTAGPYGEQFF
many	TRBV12-3/TRBV12-4	.	TRBJ1-2	TGTGCCAGCAGTTTACCAGGGTACGGCTACACCTTC	CASSLPGYGYTF
many	TRBV2	.	TRBJ1-5	TGTGCCAGCAGTGATATAGGGGTGAGCAATCAGCCCCAGCATTTT	CASSDIGVSNQPQHF
.	TRBV5-4	TRBD2	TRBJ2-3	TGTGCCAGCAGCCTTAGACTAGCGGGGTACACAGATACGCAGTATTTT	CASSLRLAGYTDTQYF
many	TRBV12-3/TRBV12-4	.	TRBJ1-2	TGTGCCAGCAGTTTAGTACAGGGCGGTAGCGGCTACACCTTC	CASSLVQGGSGYTF
many	TRBV20-1	TRBD1	TRBJ1-4	TGCAGTGCTCGGACAGGGGAAGTGGACGAAAAACTGTTTTTT	CSARTGEVDEKLFF
few	TRBV6-2/TRBV6-3	.	TRBJ1-2	TGTGCCAGCAGCCGCCTCCGGCCCGATACTAACTATGGCTACACCTTC	CASSRLRPDTNYGYTF
many	TRBV28	.	TRBJ2-7	TGTGCCAGCGTGGGCAGGAGTTACGAGCAGTACTTC	CASVGRSYEQYF
many	TRBV5-1	TRBD2	TRBJ2-3	TGCGCCAGCAGCTTGGGGGACTACACAGATACGCAGTATTTT	CASSLGDYTDTQYF
.	TRBV18	TRBD1	TRBJ2-7	TGTGCCAGCTCACTTGGACAGGGTGGGGGCTACGAGCAGTACTTC	CASSLGQGGGYEQYF
few	TRBV6-6	.	TRBJ1-1	TGTGCCAGCAGTTATGGAAAGATGGGGGCTTTCTTT	CASSYGKMGAFF
few	TRBV5-1	.	TRBJ2-7	TGCGCCAGCAGCTTGAGGCGACTAGAGGACGAGCAGTACTTC	CASSLRRLEDEQYF
.	TRBV11-1	.	TRBJ2-1	TGTGCCAGCAGCTCCGGCGGGACAGTCAATGAGCAGTTCTTC	CASSSGGTVNEQFF
many	TRBV5-6	.	TRBJ2-1	TGTGCCAGCAGACGCAAACGCAATGAGCAGTTCTTC	CASRRKRNEQFF
many	TRBV29-1	.	TRBJ2-7	TGCAGCGCCGTAGCGGTGCAGGGTGGGTTGTACGAGCAGTACTTC	CSAVAVQGGLYEQYF
few	TRBV4-2	TRBD1	TRBJ2-1	TGTGCCAGCAGCCAAGATGTTGGAGGACAGGGGATTAGAGAGCAGTTCTTC	CASSQDVGGQGIREQFF
.	TRBV5-1	TRBD1	TRBJ2-2	TGCGCCAGCAGCCTGACAGGGGTGGGCACCGGGGAGCTGTTTTTT	CASSLTGVGTGELFF
many	TRBV24-1	.	TRBJ1-1	TGTGCCACCAGTGATCATTCAATCGGGACACACCCCGGCGCTGAAGCTTTCTTT	CATSDHSIGTHPGAEAFF
many	TRBV7-9	TRBD1	TRBJ1-1	TGTGCCAGCAGCTTAAGACAGGGGGACACTGAAGCTTTCTTT	CASSLRQGDTEAFF
.	TRBV9	.	TRBJ2-3	TGTGCCAGCAGCTCGGACGGTATAAGCACAGATACGCAGTATTTT	CASSSDGISTDTQYF
.	TRBV5-6	.	TRBJ2-7	TGTGCCAGCAGCTTGTACCAGGGGAACGAGCAGTACTTC	CASSLYQGNEQYF
.	TRBV4-1	.	TRBJ1-5	TGCGCCAGCAGCCAAGATCGGGGGCCCCAGCATTTT	CASSQDRGPQHF
many	TRBV6-6	TRBD1	TRBJ1-1	TGTGCCAGCAGTTTCAGGACAGGGACCACTGAAGCTTTCTTT	CASSFRTGTTEAFF
.	TRBV29-1	.	TRBJ2-7	TGCAGCGTTCGAGGGGGAGGTACCTACGAGCAGTACTTC	CSVRGGGTYEQYF
.	TRBV2	TRBD2	TRBJ2-1	TGTGCCAGCTTACTAGCGGGAACCATCTACAATGAGCAGTTCTTC	CASLLAGTIYNEQFF
few	TRBV28	.	TRBJ2-1	TGTGCCAGCAGGGGGAATCCAATAAGCAATGAGCAGTTCTTC	CASRGNPISNEQFF
.	TRBV13	.	TRBJ2-2	TGTGCCAGCAGCTTGGAGCGGCACACCGGGGAGCTGTTTTTT	CASSLERHTGELFF
few	TRBV5-1	TRBD1	TRBJ1-2	TGCGCCAGCAGCCCCAGGGGACAGGCTTTCATCGGCAACACCTTC	CASSPRGQAFIGNTF
few	TRBV6-2/TRBV6-3	TRBD2	TRBJ2-1	TGTGCCAGCAGTTACCCCGCGGGGGGGTACAATGAGCAGTTCTTC	CASSYPAGGYNEQFF
few	TRBV3-1	.	TRBJ1-5	TGTGCCAGCAGCCAAGATCCCGAGAGGCCCCAGCATTTT	CASSQDPERPQHF
many	TRBV2	.	TRBJ2-3	TGTGCCAGCAGCCTGGGCAGGACCCTAATCACAGATACGCAGTATTTT	CASSLGRTLITDTQYF
.	TRBV29-1	TRBD1	TRBJ2-7	TGCAGCGTCGCCACAGGGGTCGGTTACGAGCAGTACTTC	CSVATGVGYEQYF
many	TRBV7-9	.	TRBJ1-2	TGTGCCAGCAGCAATTACGACAGTACCCGTTATGGCTACACCTTC	CASSNYDSTRYGYTF
few	TRBV6-2/TRBV6-3	.	TRBJ1-1	TGTGCCAGCAGTTACCTTTCTCGGGGTTCCGAAGCTTTCTTT	CASSYLSRGSEAFF
.	TRBV28	.	TRBJ2-5	TGTGCCAGCAGCGGATCGCCTAGGGAAGAGACCCAGTACTTC	CASSGSPREETQYF
.	TRBV7-2	.	TRBJ1-1	TGTGCCAGCAGCTTCGGACCAAACACTGAAGCTTTCTTT	CASSFGPNTEAFF
many	TRBV12-3/TRBV12-4	TRBD1	TRBJ1-5	TGTGCCAGCAGTTCAGGGGGGCATCAGCCCCAGCATTTT	CASSSGGHQPQHF
many	TRBV18	.	TRBJ1-6	TGTGCCAGCTCCGACAACAGGAAGAGAGATTCACCCCTCCACTTT	CASSDNRKRDSPLHF
many	TRBV7-3	.	TRBJ2-3	TGTGCCAGCAGCTTAACTGCCACTCGGGCTACGCAGTATTTT	CASSLTATRATQYF
.	TRBV10-3	.	TRBJ2-5	TGTGCCATAGGACCTGGAGAGACCCAGTACTTC	CAIGPGETQYF
few	TRBV19	.	TRBJ2-1	TGTGCCAGTAGTATAAGGGGTTACAATGAGCAGTTCTTC	CASSIRGYNEQFF
few	TRBV7-9	TRBD2	TRBJ2-3	TGTGCCAGCAGGCCCCCAGCGGGGGGCCCCGATACGCAGTATTTT	CASRPPAGGPDTQYF
many	TRBV4-2	.	TRBJ1-1	TGTGCCAGCAGCCAGGGGGCGAACACTGAAGCTTTCTTT	CASSQGANTEAFF
many	TRBV3-1	TRBD2	TRBJ2-3	TGTGCCAGCAGCCCCCGGACTAGCGGGGGTGGAGATACGCAGTATTTT	CASSPRTSGGGDTQYF